This entry lists 12 T cell receptor beta chains sequenced from one sample in a study of CD8+CD57+ T cells in acquired aplastic anemia. The TCR beta profiling, which covered VDJ combination and CDR3 sequence, was carried out using genomic DNA as the template. TCRdb redid the calling of the reads with MiXCR, one entry per CDR3 protein. The table shows 150,000 to 200,000 distinct CDR3 sequences, with 55% to 70% occurring only once. The material sequenced was sorted CD4+, CD8+, or CD8+CD57+ T cells (not recorded which) from PBMCs. These receptor sequences come from a human donor with severe aplastic anemia or a healthy control (not recorded which).

CDR3: CASGSLETQYF. DNA of the CDR3: TGTGCCAGCGGATCATTAGAGACCCAGTACTTC. This sequence joins TRBV12-3 or TRBV12-4 and TRBJ2-5; D is ambiguous. The V and J ends lost 8 bases and 4 bases respectively, with 8 bases between them. The CDR3 covers 11 residues.

This clonotype was detected only once. The CDR3 DNA reads as TGCAGTGCTAGGGACCCCGGAGATACGCAGTATTTT. Protein product: CSARDPGDTQYF. The rearrangement joins TRBV20-1 to TRBJ2-3; D not certain. This CDR3 has 12 residues. Per germline, CDR1 DFQATT and CDR2 SNEGSKA (reference sequence). Trimming pared 3 bases from V and 5 bases from J, leaving 9 bases between.

There are a few counts of this clonotype. The chain joins TRBV7-6 to TRBJ1-1; D uncertain. The length of the CDR3 is 14 residues. V lost 3 bases and J lost 1, with 9 bases in between. From germline, CDR1 is SGHVS and CDR2 FNYEAQ. CDR3 sequence (DNA): TGTGCCAGCAGCTTGTTCAACGGGAACACTGAAGCTTTCTTT. This translates into CASSLFNGNTEAFF.

This chain uses TRBV29-1 with TRBJ2-1; no firm D call. The CDR3 runs 14 residues. The ends were cut back, 7 bases at V and 1 base at J, with 14 bases in the middle. Germline V CDR1 and CDR2: SQVTM, ANQGSEA. The CDR3 loop reads CSASLTASYNEQFF. CDR3 DNA sequence: TGCAGCGCCAGCCTCACAGCGTCCTACAATGAGCAGTTCTTC.

The CDR3 sequence is CSARNGASYEQYF. The CDR3 coding sequence is TGCAGTGCTAGAAACGGGGCTAGCTACGAGCAGTACTTC. The chain recombines TRBV20-1 with TRBJ2-7; D possibly matches TRBD1 or TRBD2 (5 bases each). The CDR3 is 13 residues long. V shed 2 bases and J shed 3 bases, with 11 bases lying between them. Looked up from germline, CDR1 is DFQATT and CDR2 is SNEGSKA (reference sequence).

In nucleotides, the CDR3 is TGCGCCAGCAGCCAAGATCCAACAGGGCTTAACTACGAGCAGCCCCAGCATTTT. As protein: CASSQDPTGLNYEQPQHF. The chain is built from TRBV4-1 and TRBJ1-5; tentatively, D is TRBD1 (6 bases). There are 18 residues in the CDR3. The ends were cut back, 0 bases at V and 7 bases at J, with 22 bases in the middle. Germline V CDR1 and CDR2: MGHRA, YSYEKL.

The chain couples TRBV14 to TRBJ2-7, with D possibly being TRBD1 or TRBD2 (7 bases each). CDR1 is SGHDN and CDR2 is FVKESK in the germline V gene. This CDR3 region has 14 residues. Trimming pared 4 bases from V and 5 bases from J, leaving 15 bases between. The chain's CDR3 is CASSPQGGRDEQYF. As DNA, the CDR3 is TGTGCCAGCAGCCCCCAGGGGGGGCGGGACGAGCAGTACTTC. The full variable domain, in which reference TRBV14 and TRBJ2-7 provide the parts outside the CDR3, is EAGVTQFPSHSVIEKGQTVTLRCDPISGHDNLYWYRRVMGKEIKFLLHFVKESKQDESGMPNNRFLAERTGGTYSTLKVQPAELEDSGVYFCASSPQGGRDEQYFGPGTRLTVT.

The rearrangement uses TRBV5-1 and TRBJ2-7; 7 positions match TRBD1. The junction had 9 bases not matched to a gene; V was cut back by 4 bases and J by 2 bases. CDR1 is SGHRS and CDR2 is YFSETQ in the germline V gene. This CDR3 region has 15 residues. The CDR3 region is CASSPNVGTAYEQYF. CDR3 nucleotides: TGCGCCAGCAGCCCCAATGTGGGGACAGCCTACGAGCAGTACTTC.

This clonotype was found many times. This sequence joins TRBV5-1 and TRBJ2-3; TRBD2 agrees at 13 bases. Germline CDR1 SGHRS, CDR2 YFSETQ. This CDR3 has 18 amino acids. The junction had 10 bases not matched to a gene; V was cut back by 4 bases and J by 2 bases. The CDR3 sequence is CASSGGLAGPSPTDTQYF. The CDR3 coding sequence is TGCGCCAGCAGCGGGGGACTAGCGGGGCCTTCCCCCACAGATACGCAGTATTTT.

In this sample, this clonotype turned up a few times. CDR3 nucleotide sequence: TGTGCCAGCAGCCAAGTGCGGACTAGCGGGACCGGGGAGCTGTTTTTT. The encoded protein is CASSQVRTSGTGELFF. The chain is built from TRBV7-8 and TRBJ2-2; 11 bases map to TRBD2. Germline CDR1 and CDR2: SGHVS and FQNEAQ. V shed 5 bases and J 5 bases; nucleotides not matched to a gene: 7. The CDR3 loop spans 16 amino acids.

This sequence joins TRBV10-3 and TRBJ2-2, with TRBD2 matching over 10 bases. The V gene end was trimmed by 5 bases and the J gene end by 1 base; junction bases not matched to a gene: 4. The CDR3 consists of 16 residues. Germline assignment: CDR1 ENHRY and CDR2 SYGVKD. The CDR3: CAISPKRGGNTGELFF. CDR3 bases: TGTGCCATCAGTCCTAAGCGGGGGGGGAACACCGGGGAGCTGTTTTTT.

This clonotype was seen a few times. The gene calls are TRBV12-3 or TRBV12-4 and TRBJ2-1; 9 nucleotides align to TRBD1. Unmatched junction bases numbered 4, after V lost 4 bases and J lost 3 bases. The length of the CDR3 is 15 residues. The CDR3 bases are TGTGCCAGCAGTTCTGTGGACAGGGGCTACAATGAGCAGTTCTTC. Protein sequence: CASSSVDRGYNEQFF.